Here is one T cell receptor (beta chain) with its context. This specimen belongs to a study of identical twins. The J segment lost 7 bases and the V segment lost 0 bases, leaving 12 bases of the junction unmatched. Germline V CDR1 and CDR2: DFQATT, SNEGSKA (reference sequence). The CDR3 extends over 16 amino acids. Each CDR3 protein is one row after TCRdb ran MiXCR on the 5' RACE reads. The data show 1.5 million or so distinct CDR3 sequences, more than 30% seen once. Material: cord blood. The chain combines TRBV20-1 with TRBJ2-7, with 10 bases aligning to TRBD1. The TCR was taken from a newborn girl in good health. The CDR3 DNA follows: TGCAGTGCTAGAGAGGATGACAGGGGGCAGAAGTATGAGCAGTACTTC. Translating it yields CSAREDDRGQKYEQYF.